This record covers a single TCR beta chain. This record comes from a study of identifying expanded T cells in peripheral blood. The protocol was immunoSEQ multiplex PCR, while the TCRdb copy is restricted to in-frame clones and leaves out a portion. The sample consists of 95,000 to 100,000 clones, around nine tenths of them appearing once. The CDR3 length is 13 residues. Germline V gene lookup returns CDR1 ENHRY and CDR2 SYGVKD. The germline V and J ends were trimmed by 6 bases and 5 bases, with 13 bases remaining between them. The TCR comes from a person between 18 and 75 years old in good health. The specimen sequenced was blood. The chain carries TRBV10-3 and TRBJ1-1; D not resolved. As DNA, the CDR3 is TGTGCCATCAGCCAGTCGTGGGGAACTGAAGCTTTCTTT. Its protein is CAISQSWGTEAFF.